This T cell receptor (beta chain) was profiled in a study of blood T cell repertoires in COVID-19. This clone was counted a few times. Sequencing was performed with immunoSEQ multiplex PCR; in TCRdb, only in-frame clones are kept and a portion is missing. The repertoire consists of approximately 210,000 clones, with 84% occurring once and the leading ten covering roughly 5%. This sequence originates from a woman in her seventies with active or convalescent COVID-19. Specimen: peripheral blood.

The CDR3 spells CASSPGLGAGVGRTDTQYF. CDR3 DNA sequence: TGTGCCAGCAGCCCCGGCCTCGGAGCGGGAGTGGGTCGCACAGATACGCAGTATTTT. This chain uses TRBV7-3 with TRBJ2-3; 8 bases map to TRBD2. Unmatched junction bases numbered 17, after V lost 5 bases and J lost 1 base. The germline V gene has CDR1 SGHTA and CDR2 FQGTGA. The CDR3 consists of 19 residues.